Following are 14 T cell receptor beta chains from one sample sequenced in a study of T-cell reconstitution after alpha-beta-depleted transplantation in children. For TCRbeta, the library was prepared with unique molecular identifiers. TCRdb analysed the PCR reads with MiXCR anew, one entry per CDR3 protein. The sample includes 120,000 or so distinct CDR3 sequences, about 23% of them seen just once. The sequences come from PBMCs, mostly from graft donor cells, collected 180 days after TCRalphabeta/CD19-depleted stem cell transplant. The receptors originated from a male patient aged 2 to 10 who had a stem cell transplant for chronic granulomatous disease, so the T cells may come from the graft donor.

This clonotype was found many times. V is TRBV20-1 and J is TRBJ2-4, with D possibly matching TRBD2 (5 bases). The CDR3 covers 18 residues. Per germline, CDR1 DFQATT and CDR2 SNEGSKA (reference sequence). V dropped 3 bases and J dropped 3 bases, with 24 bases sitting between them. Here the CDR3 DNA reads TGCAGTGCTAGCGGGGAGTGGACCTCCGAGTCGGGCAAAAACATTCAGTACTTC. Its protein product is CSASGEWTSESGKNIQYF.

This clonotype has just a few counts. A read error may explain this, as a much larger clone is one base away. The chain joins TRBV20-1 to TRBJ2-7, with unresolved D. Germline V gene lookup returns CDR1 DFQATT and CDR2 SNEGSKA (reference sequence). The V end lost 3 bases, the J end lost 0 bases, and 3 bases lay between the germline ends. This CDR3 has 11 amino acids. CDR3 DNA sequence: TGCAGTGCTAGTTACTCCTACGAGCAGTACTTC. This translates into CSASYSYEQYF.

This clonotype was observed a handful of times. This rearrangement joins TRBV28 to TRBJ2-5; maybe TRBD2 (6 bases). Trimming removed 4 bases at V and 2 bases at J, with 14 bases between. The CDR3 sequence is 15 residues long. The germline V gene has CDR1 MDHEN and CDR2 SYDVKM. In nucleotides, the CDR3 is TGTGCCAGCAGTTCCTTCGGGGGTTTTCAAGAGACCCAGTACTTC. It specifies CASSSFGGFQETQYF.

The chain employs TRBV15 and TRBJ1-2; D call uncertain. V was pared by 5 bases and J by 3 bases, with 16 bases between. CDR1 LNHNV and CDR2 YYDKDF come from the germline V gene (reference sequence). The CDR3 length is 15 residues. The CDR3 DNA sequence: TGTGCCACCAGCCAGCGTCGCGCGGAAGACTATGGCTACACCTTC. Translating gives CATSQRRAEDYGYTF.

The V and J genes are TRBV12-3 or TRBV12-4 and TRBJ2-7, with 8 positions matching TRBD2. The V and J ends lost 6 bases and 2 bases, in that order; junction bases with no gene match: 6. CDR3 length: 14 amino acids. The CDR3 reads CASSPRTSPYEQYF. The CDR3 DNA follows: TGTGCCAGCAGCCCCAGGACTAGCCCCTACGAGCAGTACTTC.

This chain links TRBV7-2 with TRBJ1-2; D remains unclear. Between the trimmed V and J ends, which lost 5 bases and 0 bases, there was a span of 13 bases. Germline values: CDR1 SGHTA, CDR2 FQGNSA. This CDR3 is 15 amino acids long. CDR3 protein: CASSASRQTNYGYTF. The CDR3, as DNA: TGTGCCAGCAGCGCCTCTAGGCAGACTAACTATGGCTACACCTTC.

This clonotype was picked up many times. The chain is built from TRBV5-1 and TRBJ1-1; 8 nucleotides agree with TRBD1. The V segment lost 4 bases and the J segment 1 base; nucleotides outside the gene matches: 0. The CDR3 length is 13 residues. Germline V lookup: CDR1 SGHRS, CDR2 YFSETQ. In DNA, the CDR3 is TGCGCCAGCAGCGACAGGGGGAACACTGAAGCTTTCTTT. Translated, it gives CASSDRGNTEAFF.

This clonotype was observed a few times. The chain recombines TRBV12-3 or TRBV12-4 with TRBJ1-5, with TRBD1 identical over 8 bases. The CDR3 is made up of 16 amino acids. Germline trimming cut 5 bases from V and 2 bases from J; bases unmatched to any gene: 8. CDR3 loop: CASSIRQGIGNQPQHF. The CDR3 DNA reads as TGTGCCAGCAGTATAAGACAGGGGATCGGCAATCAGCCCCAGCATTTT.

This clonotype was observed a few times. V usage is TRBV29-1 and J usage is TRBJ2-1; 9 bases are a match to TRBD2. V shed 7 bases and J 2 bases; nucleotides not matched to a gene: 3. The CDR3 contains 13 residues. CDR1 and CDR2 (germline): SQVTM, ANQGSEA. The CDR3 DNA reads as TGCAGCGGTTCTAGCGGGACCTACAATGAGCAGTTCTTC. This codes for CSGSSGTYNEQFF.

V usage is TRBV4-2 and J usage is TRBJ2-2; D gene unclear. The CDR3 covers 15 residues. Germline CDR1 is LGHNA and CDR2 is YNFKEQ. V dropped 4 bases and J dropped 5 bases, with 14 bases sitting between them. DNA of the CDR3: TGTGCCAGCAGCCGATCGGGCGAAGGAACCGGGGAGCTGTTTTTT. It encodes CASSRSGEGTGELFF.

The gene calls are TRBV20-1 and TRBJ2-1, with D perhaps TRBD1 or TRBD2 (5 bases each). The germline V and J ends were trimmed by 3 bases and 4 bases, with 19 bases remaining between them. The CDR3 spans 16 residues. Germline V gene sequence: CDR1 DFQATT, CDR2 SNEGSKA (reference sequence). Here the CDR3 DNA reads TGCAGTGCTAGTAATTTCGGGGCGGCCCTTTACAATGAGCAGTTCTTC. It encodes CSASNFGAALYNEQFF.

This clonotype occurred many times. V gene TRBV27 combines with J gene TRBJ1-2; 11 bases line up with TRBD1. This CDR3 is built from 16 residues. Germline trimming cut 3 bases from V and 0 bases from J; bases unmatched to any gene: 3. Germline CDR1 MNHEY, CDR2 SMNVEV (reference sequence). In DNA, the CDR3 is TGTGCCAGCAGTTTCCGGGGACAGGGGGCTAACTATGGCTACACCTTC. It yields the protein CASSFRGQGANYGYTF.

At least ten counts were recorded for this clonotype. This rearrangement joins TRBV7-8 to TRBJ2-2; the D is unclear. The CDR3 is 13 residues long. Trimming took 2 bases from V and 8 from J, leaving 9 bases between them. Germline values: CDR1 SGHVS, CDR2 FQNEAQ. CDR3 sequence reads: CASSLWGPGELFF. CDR3 coding DNA: TGTGCCAGCAGCTTATGGGGTCCGGGGGAGCTGTTTTTT.

This clonotype was observed a few times. This chain links TRBV5-1 with TRBJ2-1, with D possibly matching TRBD1 (6 bases). This CDR3 contains 18 residues. The germline V gene has CDR1 SGHRS and CDR2 YFSETQ. V dropped 7 bases and J dropped 2 bases, with 25 bases sitting between them. The CDR3 protein is CASGGPGEGVGAYNEQFF. CDR3 nucleotides: TGCGCCAGCGGTGGGCCAGGGGAAGGGGTAGGGGCCTACAATGAGCAGTTCTTC.